The sequence of this TCR beta chain was determined in a study of cytomegalovirus exposure and HLA in healthy donors. General study results and limits: Presence/absence analyses assumed roughly uniform sequencing depth across donors, which may not hold.

Concerning this clone itself: The antigen is not known.

The primer mix had 60 Vbeta and 13 Jbeta primers. The assay was immunoSEQ multiplex PCR, and TCRdb's table has in-frame clones only and misses some. The table lists under 200,000 clones, 75% of them singletons. Germline CDR1 reads SNHLY; CDR2 reads FYNNEI. V was trimmed by 9 bases and J by 1 base, leaving 16 bases between them. This CDR3 contains 15 residues. The sequenced sample consisted of PBMCs. This receptor was identified in a woman aged 45-59 years in good health and CMV-seropositive. The chain recombines TRBV2 with TRBJ2-4, with D maybe TRBD2 (6 bases). The CDR3 region is CASLTGVLAKNIQYF. CDR3 sequence (DNA): TGTGCCAGTTTGACGGGGGTCCTCGCCAAAAACATTCAGTACTTC. Filled out from reference TRBV2 and TRBJ2-4, the complete variable domain reads EPEVTQTPSHQVTQMGQEVILRCVPISNHLYFYWYRQILGQKVEFLVSFYNNEISEKSEIFDDQFSVERPDGSNFTLKIRSTKLEDSAMYFCASLTGVLAKNIQYFGAGTRLSVL.